Listed here are 8 T cell receptor beta chains from one sample, sequenced in a study of T-cell reconstitution after alpha-beta-depleted transplantation in children. A TCRbeta library incorporating unique molecular identifiers was prepared. In TCRdb, the PCR reads were re-called with MiXCR into one record per CDR3 protein. The sample yields 350,000 to 400,000 distinct CDR3 sequences, about a fifth seen once. The specimen comprised PBMCs from the stem cell graft donor, sampled from the stem cell graft. The receptors were gathered from a human donor who donated a stem cell graft to a child with acute myeloid leukemia.

This clonotype has ten or more counts. This chain uses TRBV6-5 with TRBJ2-7; D remains unclear. The germline V and J ends were trimmed by 2 bases and 3 bases, with 17 bases remaining between them. The CDR3 spans 16 residues. Germline lookup yields CDR1 MNHEY and CDR2 SVGAGI. In nucleotides, the CDR3 is TGTGCCAGCAGTTACGGACGGAACTTCCACCTCTACGAGCAGTACTTC. It encodes CASSYGRNFHLYEQYF.

Only one count was recorded for this clonotype. The chain joins TRBV30 to TRBJ2-3; perhaps TRBD2 as D (5 bases). The CDR3 consists of 15 residues. V was trimmed by 0 bases and J by 0 bases, leaving 10 bases between them. Germline CDR1 is GTSNPN and CDR2 is SVGIG (reference sequence). The CDR3 protein is CAWSVRGFSTDTQYF. The DNA for the CDR3 is TGTGCCTGGAGTGTACGGGGTTTCAGCACAGATACGCAGTATTTT.

This clonotype was found many times. The chain joins TRBV25-1 to TRBJ2-7, with D hard to call. Germline V gene sequence: CDR1 MGHDK, CDR2 SYGVNS. The V end was cut by 4 bases, the J end by 3 bases, with 16 bases between. The length of the CDR3 is 15 residues. The CDR3 DNA sequence: TGTGCCAGCAGTGCAAAAGACTCGCCCCGCTACGAGCAGTACTTC. Protein: CASSAKDSPRYEQYF.

This clonotype has only a few counts. The chain uses TRBV6-2 or TRBV6-3 and TRBJ2-6; no reliable D call. The CDR3 is 15 amino acids. V lost 4 bases, J lost 0 bases, and 7 bases lay in between. Germline CDR1 reads MNHEY; CDR2 reads SVGEGT. The CDR3, as DNA: TGTGCCAGCAGTTCCCTTAACTCTGGGGCCAACGTCCTGACTTTC. It codes for CASSSLNSGANVLTF.

This clonotype was seen a few times. The chain has TRBV4-1 and TRBJ2-3; 9 nucleotides match TRBD2. Looked up from germline, CDR1 is MGHRA and CDR2 is YSYEKL. The CDR3 extends over 17 amino acids. After removal of 0 bases from V and 1 base from J, the junction contained 5 bases not matched to a gene. The DNA of the CDR3 is TGCGCCAGCAGCCAAGAATCGCTAGCGGGACGCACAGATACGCAGTATTTT. This encodes CASSQESLAGRTDTQYF.

This rearrangement joins TRBV18 to TRBJ2-2; 10 bases line up with TRBD2. The CDR3 sequence is 15 residues long. Germline CDR1 reads KGHSH; CDR2 reads LQKENI. V dropped 6 bases and J dropped 6; count of bases not matched to a gene: 7. CDR3 nucleotides: TGTGCCAGCTCGCCGGGACTAGCGACGCCCGGGGAGCTGTTTTTT. Translating it yields CASSPGLATPGELFF.

The CDR3 bases are TGTGCCTGGAGTAGGGACAGGTCCTACGAGCAGTACTTC. As protein: CAWSRDRSYEQYF. The J gene is TRBJ2-7, the V gene TRBV30, with TRBD1 identical over 8 bases. The CDR3 totals 13 residues. Germline CDR1 is GTSNPN and CDR2 is SVGIG (reference sequence). V lost 2 bases to trimming and J lost 1 base; unmatched junction nucleotides: 1.

This chain links TRBV28 with TRBJ2-1, with a weak D call TRBD2 (5 bases). V was pared by 11 bases and J by 2 bases, with 10 bases between. CDR1 MDHEN and CDR2 SYDVKM come from the germline V gene. CDR3 length: 12 residues. The CDR3 sequence is CAASGAYNEQFF. DNA of the CDR3: TGTGCCGCCAGCGGAGCCTACAATGAGCAGTTCTTC.